Presented here are 5 T cell receptor beta chains from one specimen sequenced in a study of blood T cell repertoires in COVID-19. This table comes from immunoSEQ multiplex PCR, and its TCRdb copy is limited to in-frame clones, with some not included. The table has a few hundred thousand clones, around 80% seen once. Sequences were obtained from peripheral blood. Source of these receptors: a woman younger than 35 with acute or convalescent COVID-19.

The chain joins TRBV5-1 to TRBJ1-4, with a possible D match to TRBD1 (6 bases). Looked up from germline, CDR1 is SGHRS and CDR2 is YFSETQ. V was pared by 0 bases and J by 8 bases, with 17 bases between. This CDR3 is built from 16 residues. The CDR3 region is CASSLVPQGPREKLFF. The CDR3 DNA follows: TGCGCCAGCAGCTTGGTGCCCCAGGGGCCTCGGGAAAAACTGTTTTTT.

This clone was picked up one time. J is TRBJ2-1 and V is TRBV2; D gene uncertain. The CDR3 has 16 residues. V was cut by 2 bases and J by 0 bases, with 11 bases left in between. Germline CDR1 SNHLY, CDR2 FYNNEI. CDR3: CASSELGSSSYNEQFF. DNA of the CDR3: TGTGCCAGCAGTGAACTAGGTTCTAGCTCCTACAATGAGCAGTTCTTC. The full variable domain, in which reference TRBV2 and TRBJ2-1 provide the parts outside the CDR3, is EPEVTQTPSHQVTQMGQEVILRCVPISNHLYFYWYRQILGQKVEFLVSFYNNEISEKSEIFDDQFSVERPDGSNFTLKIRSTKLEDSAMYFCASSELGSSSYNEQFFGPGTRLTVL.

This chain connects TRBV10-3 to TRBJ1-1; D might be TRBD1 (5 bases). From germline, CDR1 is ENHRY and CDR2 SYGVKD. This CDR3 region has 13 residues. With 8 bases removed from V and 0 bases from J, the gap between germline ends came to 10 bases. Written as DNA, the CDR3 is TGTGCCATCCGTAGGGGCATGAACACTGAAGCTTTCTTT. Translation gives CAIRRGMNTEAFF.

V gene TRBV28 combines with J gene TRBJ2-7; 10 bases are a match to TRBD2. The junction had 8 bases not matched to a gene; V was cut back by 7 bases and J by 2 bases. This CDR3 is built from 15 residues. Germline V gene lookup returns CDR1 MDHEN and CDR2 SYDVKM. CDR3: CASTPRAGGPYEQYF. The CDR3, as DNA: TGTGCCAGCACCCCAAGAGCGGGAGGGCCCTACGAGCAGTACTTC.

This chain's CDR3 is CASSQDWERSPLHF. The DNA of the CDR3 is TGCGCCAGCAGCCAAGATTGGGAGAGGTCACCCCTCCACTTT. The chain couples TRBV4-3 to TRBJ1-6; D is undetermined. Germline-derived CDR1 and CDR2 are LGHNA and YSLEER. V was clipped by 0 bases and J by 10 bases, with 10 bases between them. The CDR3 is 14 residues long.